This T cell receptor (beta chain) was identified during a study of blood T cell repertoires in COVID-19. Background on the study: The samples span acute and convalescent COVID-19 from the United States, Italy and Spain. PBMCs, B-cell-depleted T cells, or T cells provided the cDNA or gDNA that made up the material.

Measured with immunoSEQ multiplex PCR; TCRdb has only the in-frame clones, and not every one. Among about 490,000 clones listed, over 75% were seen once. V lost 7 bases and J lost 4, with 13 bases in between. The germline V gene encodes CDR1 ENHRY and CDR2 SYGVKD. The CDR3 contains 13 residues. Sample: peripheral blood. This clonotype originated in a human donor in a cohort sampled during active COVID-19. The rearrangement links TRBV10-3 to TRBJ1-2; no reliable D call. CDR3 bases: TGTGCCATCAAAATAGAGGGCCCCTATGGCTACACCTTC. Translating it yields CAIKIEGPYGYTF.